Below, one T cell receptor (beta chain) is given with its context. The treatment here: about 20 received Ad26.COV2.S at low or high dose, single or two shots; several received placebo; per-sample allocation not given. The study sampled participants on day 63 after the first vaccine or placebo injection. The sample is drawn from a study of Ad26.COV2.S vaccination and SARS-CoV-2 variants. Study-wide context: Vaccine-arm donor from the placebo-controlled COV1001 Ad26.COV2.S trial.

Clones were sequenced by immunoSEQ multiplex PCR, and TCRdb holds only the in-frame ones, with some missing. Among roughly 500,000 clones listed, 87% were seen once. Per germline, CDR1 SNHLY and CDR2 FYNNEI. This CDR3 region has 15 residues. V gave up 3 bases and J gave up 3 bases; unmatched junction bases: 5. Sequences were derived from peripheral blood, sampled in a trial of Ad26.COV2.S vaccine versus placebo. The chain links TRBV2 to TRBJ1-3, with TRBD1 matching 7 bases. This TCR came from a person aged 18-65 years who received the Ad26.COV2.S COVID-19 vaccine or a placebo. The CDR3 spells CASSETRQGGNTIYF. In nucleotides, the CDR3 is TGTGCCAGCAGTGAGACGAGACAGGGTGGAAACACCATATATTTT.